Listed below are T cell receptor beta chains from one sample, sequenced in a study of blood T cells in healthy people across ages. One entry per CDR3 protein results from TCRdb running MiXCR on the 5' RACE reads. The table includes about 1.5 million distinct CDR3 sequences, approximately 39% detected once. The sequenced sample was blood. These receptors all stem from a woman between 18 and 29 years old in good health. Each CDR3 is given with its conserved first and last residue. A D gene is named only where the DNA matches it firmly. A row's size may be missing; if present it is once, few, many or a size class.

-	TRBV25-1	-	TRBJ2-3	CASSDQGGTQYF	TGTGCCAGCAGTGATCAAGGAGGTACGCAGTATTTT
-	TRBV20-1	TRBD1	TRBJ2-1	CSARGPGTGSYNEQFF	TGCAGTGCTAGAGGTCCAGGGACAGGGTCCTACAATGAGCAGTTCTTC
once	TRBV29-1	TRBD2	TRBJ2-2	CSVRTSGDTGELFF	TGCAGCGTCAGGACTAGCGGGGACACCGGGGAGCTGTTTTTT
-	TRBV7-2	TRBD1	TRBJ2-1	CASSLAPGTGSNEQFF	TGTGCCAGCAGCTTAGCCCCCGGGACAGGGAGCAATGAGCAGTTCTTC
-	TRBV14	-	TRBJ2-1	CASSQDLINEQFF	TGTGCCAGCAGCCAAGATTTGATTAATGAGCAGTTCTTC
-	TRBV7-9	TRBD1	TRBJ1-4	CASSTSKGQADRKLFF	TGTGCCAGCAGCACCTCAAAGGGACAGGCCGACCGAAAACTGTTTTTT
-	TRBV12-3/TRBV12-4	-	TRBJ2-3	CASSHRQVSTDAQYF	TGTGCCAGCAGCCACAGACAGGTTAGCACAGATGCGCAGTATTTT
few	TRBV6-4	TRBD2	TRBJ2-1	CASSDMTSGPDEQFF	TGTGCCAGCAGTGACATGACTAGCGGGCCCGATGAGCAGTTCTTC
-	TRBV30	-	TRBJ2-3	CAWMTGSTDTQYF	TGTGCCTGGATGACAGGCAGCACAGATACGCAGTATTTT
few	TRBV20-1	-	TRBJ1-1	CSAQQGGYTEAFF	TGCAGTGCGCAACAGGGTGGGTACACTGAAGCTTTCTTT
-	TRBV20-1	-	TRBJ1-3	CSAQLVPGNTIYF	TGCAGTGCTCAGCTGGTTCCCGGAAACACCATATATTTT
-	TRBV20-1	-	TRBJ2-1	CSEASPSSYNEQFF	TGCAGCGAAGCCTCCCCTAGCTCCTACAATGAGCAGTTCTTC
-	TRBV20-1	-	TRBJ2-7	CSARTGWSVKGSYEQYF	TGCAGTGCTAGAACAGGATGGAGCGTAAAGGGATCCTACGAGCAGTACTTC
once	TRBV6-1	-	TRBJ1-2	CASGGANVNYGYTF	TGTGCCAGCGGCGGGGCGAATGTTAACTATGGCTACACCTTC
-	TRBV24-1	-	TRBJ2-3	CATSDPAGTSTDTQYF	TGTGCCACCAGTGATCCGGCAGGCACTAGCACAGATACGCAGTATTTT
-	TRBV5-1	TRBD2	TRBJ2-7	CASSPGLAVNTYEQYF	TGCGCCAGCAGCCCGGGACTAGCGGTTAACACCTACGAGCAGTACTTC
-	TRBV7-9	TRBD1	TRBJ2-5	CASSSYRGRLETQYF	TGTGCCAGCAGCTCATACAGGGGGCGATTGGAGACCCAGTACTTC
-	TRBV14	TRBD2	TRBJ2-7	CASSQARVAGLSYNEQYF	TGTGCCAGCAGCCAAGCTAGAGTAGCGGGGTTGTCCTACAATGAGCAGTACTTC
many	TRBV6-6	-	TRBJ2-5	CASSYPDGQWETQYF	TGTGCCAGCAGTTACCCGGACGGTCAGTGGGAGACCCAGTACTTC
-	TRBV4-1	-	TRBJ1-5	CASSQTLGLGNQPQHF	TGCGCCAGCAGCCAAACATTGGGGCTCGGCAATCAGCCCCAGCATTTT
few	TRBV29-1	TRBD1	TRBJ2-5	CSVTGASSLETQYF	TGCAGCGTTACAGGGGCCTCGTCCTTAGAGACCCAGTACTTC
-	TRBV5-1	TRBD1	TRBJ1-2	CASSLEQGFYGYTF	TGCGCCAGCAGCTTGGAACAGGGGTTTTATGGCTACACCTTC
-	TRBV12-3/TRBV12-4	TRBD1	TRBJ1-2	CASSPFRQGGDYGYTF	TGTGCCAGCAGTCCCTTCAGACAGGGGGGGGACTATGGCTACACCTTC
-	TRBV7-2	-	TRBJ1-1	CASSPCRAMNTEAFF	TGTGCCAGCAGCCCCTGCAGAGCCATGAACACTGAAGCTTTCTTT
-	TRBV3-1	-	TRBJ1-5	CASSLGPGRRNQPQHF	TGTGCCAGCAGCCTAGGACCGGGGAGGCGAAATCAGCCCCAGCATTTT
-	TRBV20-1	-	TRBJ2-1	CSAREVASNEQFF	TGCAGTGCTAGAGAAGTAGCGAGCAATGAGCAGTTCTTC
-	TRBV20-1	-	TRBJ2-1	CSARDPFRGYNEQFF	TGCAGTGCTAGAGATCCGTTTCGGGGGTACAATGAGCAGTTCTTC
few	TRBV27	-	TRBJ2-7	CASSPPQGPYEQYF	TGTGCCAGCAGTCCTCCCCAGGGGCCCTACGAGCAGTACTTC
few	TRBV18	-	TRBJ2-7	CASSGQGAGATYEQYF	TGTGCCAGCTCAGGCCAAGGGGCAGGTGCCACCTACGAGCAGTACTTC
few	TRBV2	-	TRBJ2-3	CASSERSDTQYF	TGTGCCAGCAGTGAAAGGTCGGATACGCAGTATTTT
few	TRBV25-1	-	TRBJ2-7	CASTEPGPPHEQYF	TGTGCCAGCACTGAACCAGGGCCTCCCCACGAGCAGTACTTC
-	TRBV7-3	-	TRBJ2-1	CASSAVGRTNEQFF	TGTGCCAGCAGCGCCGTGGGGAGGACGAATGAGCAGTTCTTC
-	TRBV6-6	-	TRBJ2-3	CASSYPSGTFGDTQYF	TGTGCCAGCAGTTACCCCTCCGGGACGTTCGGGGATACGCAGTATTTT
-	TRBV28	TRBD2	TRBJ2-1	CASSFHGTSGSRDEQFF	TGTGCCAGCAGTTTCCATGGTACTAGCGGGAGTAGAGATGAGCAGTTCTTC
-	TRBV6-1	-	TRBJ1-1	CASSINRAFSDTEAFF	TGTGCCAGCAGTATTAACCGGGCCTTCTCAGACACTGAAGCTTTCTTT
few	TRBV29-1	TRBD2	TRBJ2-1	CSAPEGGLAGASYNEQFF	TGCAGCGCTCCAGAAGGGGGCTTAGCGGGGGCCTCCTACAATGAGCAGTTCTTC
few	TRBV7-8	TRBD2	TRBJ2-1	CASSLARRLAVYNEQFF	TGTGCCAGCAGCTTAGCCCGTCGACTAGCGGTCTACAATGAGCAGTTCTTC
-	TRBV20-1	TRBD1	TRBJ2-7	CSAARTGGSYEQYF	TGCAGTGCGGCCAGGACAGGGGGCTCCTACGAGCAGTACTTC
-	TRBV5-1	-	TRBJ2-2	CASSRDPDTGELFF	TGCGCCAGCAGCCGGGACCCAGACACCGGGGAGCTGTTTTTT
-	TRBV7-2	-	TRBJ1-4	CASSFGQGWEKLFF	TGTGCCAGCAGCTTCGGGCAGGGGTGGGAAAAACTGTTTTTT
few	TRBV29-1	-	TRBJ1-5	CSVTSDSYSNQPQHF	TGCAGCGTCACGTCTGACAGCTATAGCAATCAGCCCCAGCATTTT
-	TRBV10-3	-	TRBJ2-7	CAISEFRDGRAYEQYF	TGTGCCATCAGTGAATTCCGGGACGGCCGAGCCTACGAGCAGTACTTC
-	TRBV28	-	TRBJ1-1	CASSSRRPEAFF	TGTGCCAGCAGTTCCCGGAGACCTGAAGCTTTCTTT
many	TRBV7-3	TRBD2	TRBJ2-1	CASSLSGLAGERNEQFF	TGTGCCAGCAGCTTATCAGGACTAGCGGGAGAGAGGAATGAGCAGTTCTTC
few	TRBV20-1	-	TRBJ1-2	CSARDRRSNYGYTF	TGCAGTGCTAGAGATCGTCGCAGTAACTATGGCTACACCTTC
-	TRBV12-3/TRBV12-4	-	TRBJ2-1	CASSLYARESSYNEQFF	TGTGCCAGCAGTTTATACGCTCGGGAGAGCTCCTACAATGAGCAGTTCTTC
few	TRBV28	-	TRBJ1-5	CASSAGLGVNQPQHF	TGTGCCAGCAGTGCGGGACTGGGGGTCAATCAGCCCCAGCATTTT
few	TRBV10-3	TRBD1	TRBJ1-4	CAISADRGEKLFF	TGTGCCATCAGTGCCGACAGGGGTGAAAAACTGTTTTTT
few	TRBV20-1	-	TRBJ2-7	CSAIRTLGTYEQYF	TGCAGTGCTATCCGGACGTTGGGAACCTACGAGCAGTACTTC
-	TRBV4-3	TRBD2	TRBJ2-1	CASSPKYPMTSGMWYNEQFF	TGCGCCAGCAGCCCGAAGTACCCGATGACTAGCGGGATGTGGTACAATGAGCAGTTCTTC
few	TRBV7-8	TRBD2	TRBJ2-3	CASTSTSGSTDTQYF	TGTGCCAGCACCTCCACTAGCGGGAGCACAGATACGCAGTATTTT
few	TRBV27	TRBD2	TRBJ2-7	CASSSGLGLAYEQYF	TGTGCCAGCAGTTCTGGCCTGGGACTAGCCTACGAGCAGTACTTC
few	TRBV9	-	TRBJ1-2	CASSVRGYGYTF	TGTGCCAGCAGCGTCAGGGGTTATGGCTACACCTTC
-	TRBV20-1	-	TRBJ2-7	CSASGGYAYEQYF	TGCAGTGCTAGTGGCGGGTACGCCTACGAGCAGTACTTC
-	TRBV20-1	-	TRBJ1-5	CSAITTNQPQHF	TGCAGTGCTATAACCACCAATCAGCCCCAGCATTTT
-	TRBV12-3/TRBV12-4	-	TRBJ2-1	CASSFGSGNEQFF	TGTGCCAGCAGTTTTGGTAGCGGCAATGAGCAGTTCTTC
-	TRBV15	TRBD2	TRBJ2-3	CATSRDHGLAGIGTDTQYF	TGTGCCACCAGCAGAGATCACGGACTAGCGGGAATTGGCACAGATACGCAGTATTTT
few	TRBV20-1	-	TRBJ2-1	CSARAGDGPPPTPFF	TGCAGTGCTAGAGCGGGGGACGGGCCCCCGCCTACCCCGTTCTTC
-	TRBV3-1	-	TRBJ1-1	CASSSDPICLGTEAFF	TGTGCCAGCAGCTCCGACCCGATTTGCTTGGGCACTGAAGCTTTCTTT